This T cell receptor beta chain is from a study of blood T cell repertoires in COVID-19. On the study more broadly: The United States, Italy and Spain provided the acute and convalescent COVID-19 samples. T cells, B-cell-depleted T cells, or PBMCs provided the cDNA or gDNA that served as material.

The germline V gene encodes CDR1 MNHEY and CDR2 SVGAGI. V was trimmed by 7 bases and J by 3 bases, leaving 9 bases between them. The CDR3 is 12 amino acids. Individuals aged about 18 to 95 years were recruited from around 22 US areas. Participants were placed into cohorts based on the clinical history they reported. This table comes from immunoSEQ multiplex PCR, and its TCRdb copy is limited to in-frame clones, with some not included. The profile covers fewer than 250,000 clones, with 84% appearing a single time and around 2% taken by the ten largest. This clonotype originated in a man aged 60 to 69 who had recovered from COVID-19. The sequenced sample was PBMCs or T cells enriched from blood (not recorded which). V and J are TRBV6-5 and TRBJ1-2; D may be TRBD1 (5 bases). The chain's CDR3 is CASTSGDYGYTF. Written as DNA, the CDR3 is TGTGCCAGCACCTCGGGGGACTATGGCTACACCTTC.